A single sample is the source of the 2 T cell receptor beta chains below, sequenced in a study of blood T cell repertoires in COVID-19. Clones were sequenced by immunoSEQ multiplex PCR, and TCRdb holds only the in-frame ones, with some missing. The sample lists about 500,000 clones, about 89% occurring once. The sample comprised peripheral blood. The receptors were sampled from a woman aged 45 to 65 with COVID-19, enrolled during active disease.

V gene TRBV10-1 combines with J gene TRBJ2-4; weak D call: TRBD2 (5 bases). Germline V gives CDR1 WNHNN, CDR2 SYGVQD (reference sequence). Trimming cost V 2 bases and J 3 bases, with 5 bases left between them. The CDR3 has 13 residues. The CDR3 reads CASSERGKNIQYF. CDR3 DNA: TGCGCCAGCAGTGAGCGGGGCAAAAACATTCAGTACTTC.

V and J are TRBV30 and TRBJ2-7, with 12 bases lining up with TRBD2. This CDR3 contains 16 residues. J gave up 4 bases and V 1 base, and 8 bases lay outside the gene matches. Germline V CDR1 and CDR2: GTSNPN, SVGIG (reference sequence). In nucleotides, the CDR3 is TGTGCCTGGAGTGCCGGACTAGCGGGGTCGAAGTACGAGCAGTACTTC. This sequence encodes CAWSAGLAGSKYEQYF.